The 24 T cell receptor beta chains below come from one sample, sequenced in a study of shared clonotypes between healthy human individuals. Sequencing used immunoSEQ multiplex PCR; TCRdb keeps in-frame clones, though not all of them. The data hold a few hundred thousand clones, with over 60% observed a single time. The specimen was PBMCs. The receptors shown here come from a woman in her thirties or forties in good health. Some clones in this sample may be carry-over from other donors' samples.

The chain carries TRBV28 and TRBJ1-5; D call uncertain. The CDR3 has 15 amino acids. Germline values: CDR1 MDHEN, CDR2 SYDVKM. Trimming pared 8 bases from V and 2 bases from J, leaving 16 bases between. The CDR3 DNA reads as TGTGCCAGCTGTCGGTGGGAGGTCGGCAATCAGCCCCAGCATTTT. It translates to CASCRWEVGNQPQHF.

The J gene is TRBJ1-4, the V gene TRBV7-9; 10 bases agree with TRBD1. Germline V lookup: CDR1 SEHNR, CDR2 FQNEAQ (reference sequence). CDR3 length: 15 residues. The ends lost 4 bases at V and 8 bases at J; junction bases unmatched: 7. CDR3 region: CASSSAGTGVEKLFF. In nucleotides, the CDR3 is TGTGCCAGCAGCTCCGCCGGGACAGGGGTCGAAAAACTGTTTTTT. Full variable domain (rest looked up from reference TRBV7-9 and TRBJ1-4): DTGVSQNPRHKITKRGQNVTFRCDPISEHNRLYWYRQTLGQGPEFLTYFQNEAQLEKSRLLSDRFSAERPKGSFSTLEIQRTEQGDSAMYLCASSSAGTGVEKLFFGSGTQLSVL.

The sample holds one count of this clone. The chain uses TRBV5-1 and TRBJ1-1, with a weak D call TRBD1 (5 bases). Looked up from germline, CDR1 is SGHRS and CDR2 is YFSETQ. V lost 1 base to trimming and J lost 4 bases, with 11 bases between them. The CDR3 length is 14 residues. The CDR3 loop reads CASSLLGGGTEAFF. DNA for the CDR3: TGCGCCAGCAGCTTGTTGGGGGGAGGCACTGAAGCTTTCTTT.

In its sample, this clone was seen many times. CDR3 sequence (DNA): TGTGCCAGCAGTGGACTCGACAATGAGCAGTTCTTC. Protein: CASSGLDNEQFF. The chain has TRBV2 and TRBJ2-1; no firm D call. V shed 4 bases and J shed 5 bases, with 6 bases lying between them. The CDR3 has 12 residues. Germline CDR1 reads SNHLY; CDR2 reads FYNNEI.

The J gene is TRBJ2-7, the V gene TRBV7-8; D ambiguous. Deletions cut 3 bases from V and 9 bases from J, with 18 bases between. CDR1 is SGHVS and CDR2 is FQNEAQ in the germline V gene. This CDR3 comprises 14 residues. The CDR3 is CASSFGVGDSPQYF. The DNA of the CDR3 is TGTGCCAGCAGCTTTGGGGTCGGAGACTCCCCGCAGTACTTC.

The V and J genes are TRBV11-2 and TRBJ2-1; D is ambiguous. This CDR3 has 13 residues. V lost 5 bases, J lost 2 bases, and 7 bases lay in between. The germline V gene encodes CDR1 SGHAT and CDR2 FQNNGV. This CDR3 reads CASSLSTYNEQFF. The CDR3 nucleotides are TGTGCCAGCAGCCTTAGCACCTACAATGAGCAGTTCTTC. Supplemented by reference TRBV11-2 and TRBJ2-1, the full variable domain reads EAGVAQSPRYKIIEKRQSVAFWCNPISGHATLYWYQQILGQGPKLLIQFQNNGVVDDSQLPKDRFSAERLKGVDSTLKIQPAKLEDSAVYLCASSLSTYNEQFFGPGTRLTVL.

J is TRBJ1-2 and V is TRBV6-6; D is undetermined. Germline CDR1 MNHNY, CDR2 SVGAGI (reference sequence). V was shortened by 5 bases and J by 3 bases, with 7 bases between the two germline ends. This CDR3 has 12 residues. This chain's CDR3 is CASSKKDYGYTF. CDR3 DNA sequence: TGTGCCAGCAGTAAGAAGGACTATGGCTACACCTTC.

The chain carries TRBV18 and TRBJ2-7, with D possibly being TRBD2 (6 bases). CDR3 length: 14 residues. Deletions cut 6 bases from V and 0 bases from J, with 12 bases between. The germline CDR1 and CDR2 sequences are KGHSH and LQKENI. The DNA for the CDR3 is TGTGCCAGCTCCCGGGCGGGGAGCTCCTACGAGCAGTACTTC. Its translation is CASSRAGSSYEQYF.

The rearrangement links TRBV7-9 to TRBJ2-7; TRBD1 aligns across 7 bases. V dropped 5 bases and J dropped 0; count of bases not matched to a gene: 13. Germline assignment: CDR1 SEHNR and CDR2 FQNEAQ (reference sequence). The CDR3 has 17 amino acids. The CDR3 DNA reads TGTGCCAGCAGCAACCTCAAACAGGGGTCGAGCTCCTACGAGCAGTACTTC. Residues: CASSNLKQGSSSYEQYF.

This chain joins TRBV28 and TRBJ1-2; tentative D call: TRBD1 (5 bases). V lost 2 bases, J lost 5 bases, and 6 bases lay in between. The CDR3 runs 12 residues. The germline V gene has CDR1 MDHEN and CDR2 SYDVKM. The CDR3 DNA reads as TGTGCCAGCAGTTTAGACAGATATGGCTACACCTTC. Translating it yields CASSLDRYGYTF.

The rearrangement joins TRBV18 to TRBJ2-4; TRBD1 matches at 7 bases. J gave up 3 bases and V 1 base, and 6 bases lay outside the gene matches. CDR3 length equals 16 residues. Germline lookup yields CDR1 KGHSH and CDR2 LQKENI. The CDR3 loop reads CASSPRQGSVKNIQYF. The CDR3 coding sequence is TGTGCCAGCTCACCACGACAGGGATCTGTCAAAAACATTCAGTACTTC.

The gene calls are TRBV23-1 and TRBJ1-2; 7 nucleotides match TRBD1. Being an ORF, TRBV23-1 has a function that is uncertain. The CDR3 length is 16 residues. Trimming took 3 bases from V and 1 from J; bases not matched to a gene: 8. DNA for the CDR3: TGCGCCAGCAGTCAGCGACAGGGTGTAGGTAACTATGGCTACACCTTC. It codes for CASSQRQGVGNYGYTF.

The chain carries TRBV5-4 and TRBJ2-2, with D possibly being TRBD1 (5 bases). From germline, CDR1 is SGHNT and CDR2 YYREEE (reference sequence). The CDR3 runs 14 residues. Trimming shortened V by 2 bases and J by 1 base, and 6 bases separated the two germline ends. The CDR3 loop reads CASSFQGNTGELFF. The CDR3 DNA reads as TGTGCCAGCAGCTTTCAGGGGAACACCGGGGAGCTGTTTTTT.

The CDR3 here is CASSFIGTSVLFEQYF. In DNA form, the CDR3 reads TGTGCCAGCAGTTTTATCGGGACTAGCGTCTTATTCGAGCAGTACTTC. The chain links TRBV28 to TRBJ2-7; 10 nucleotides line up with TRBD2. The CDR3 has 16 amino acids. V was clipped by 3 bases and J by 6 bases; unmatched bases: 11. The V gene's germline CDR1 is MDHEN and CDR2 SYDVKM.

The chain uses TRBV15 and TRBJ2-7, with TRBD2 matching 9 bases. Germline CDR1 and CDR2: LNHNV and YYDKDF (reference sequence). The V and J ends lost 4 bases and 4 bases, in that order; junction bases with no gene match: 5. The CDR3 sequence is 14 residues long. The CDR3 region has the DNA TGTGCCACCAGCATGACAGCGGGAGGATACGAGCAGTACTTC. Translating gives CATSMTAGGYEQYF.

The V call is TRBV5-1, the J call TRBJ1-1; D possibly corresponds to TRBD1 (6 bases). Between the trimmed V and J ends, which lost 0 bases and 5 bases, there was a span of 14 bases. CDR3 length: 15 residues. CDR1 is SGHRS, CDR2 YFSETQ, per germline. The CDR3, as DNA: TGCGCCAGCAGCTTGGAGCCCCAGGGGAGTACTGAAGCTTTCTTT. This sequence encodes CASSLEPQGSTEAFF. The whole variable domain, remainder taken from reference TRBV5-1 and TRBJ1-1, is KAGVTQTPRYLIKTRGQQVTLSCSPISGHRSVSWYQQTPGQGLQFLFEYFSETQRNKGNFPGRFSGRQFSNSRSEMNVSTLELGDSALYLCASSLEPQGSTEAFFGQGTRLTVV.

Comments on this clone: The likely explanation is a read error, given a far larger clone one base away. The chain couples TRBV2 to TRBJ1-4; D perhaps matches TRBD1 (5 bases). The CDR3 length is 11 residues. Germline lookup yields CDR1 SNHLY and CDR2 FYNNEI. CDR3 loop: CASQGYEKLVF. The CDR3 nucleotides read TGTGCCAGTCAGGGTTATGAAAAACTGGTTTTT.

This rearrangement joins TRBV5-1 to TRBJ2-1, with D perhaps TRBD1 or TRBD2 (5 bases each). CDR3 length: 14 residues. Between the trimmed V and J ends, which lost 0 bases and 7 bases, there was a span of 11 bases. From germline, CDR1 is SGHRS and CDR2 YFSETQ. CDR3 region: CASSLGDPWNEQFF. CDR3 sequence (DNA): TGCGCCAGCAGCTTGGGGGACCCGTGGAATGAGCAGTTCTTC.

Only one count was recorded for this clone. This may be a read error: a much more frequent sequence differs by one nucleotide. The CDR3 spells CASSRARDTEAFF. In DNA form, the CDR3 reads TGTGCCAGCAGCAGGGCCAGGGATACTGAAGCTTTCTTT. The chain employs TRBV5-4 and TRBJ1-1, with D possibly being TRBD1 (5 bases). Trimming shortened V by 4 bases and J by 5 bases, and 12 bases separated the two germline ends. The CDR3 totals 13 residues. Germline CDR1 and CDR2: SGHNT and YYREEE (reference sequence). Using reference TRBV5-4 and TRBJ1-1 for the parts outside the CDR3, the full variable domain is ETGVTQSPTHLIKTRGQQVTLRCSSQSGHNTVSWYQQALGQGPQFIFQYYREEENGRGNFPPRFSGLQFPNYSSELNVNALELDDSALYLCASSRARDTEAFFGQGTRLTVV.

This chain connects TRBV2 to TRBJ1-1; no clear D. Trimming cost V 2 bases and J 4 bases, with 11 bases left between them. Germline assignment: CDR1 SNHLY and CDR2 FYNNEI. The CDR3 contains 14 residues. CDR3 sequence reads: CASSEQVAATEAFF. The CDR3 DNA reads as TGTGCCAGCAGTGAACAAGTGGCGGCCACTGAAGCTTTCTTT.

This clone appeared a few times. The V and J genes are TRBV19 and TRBJ2-4, with TRBD1 matching over 8 bases. V dropped 5 bases and J dropped 3; count of bases not matched to a gene: 12. Germline V gene sequence: CDR1 LNHDA, CDR2 SQIVND (reference sequence). The CDR3 contains 17 residues. CDR3 bases: TGTGCCAGTAGTCCCCACCCAGGGGGGACAGGCAAAAACATTCAGTACTTC. This encodes CASSPHPGGTGKNIQYF.

The chain employs TRBV28 and TRBJ1-2, with TRBD1 matching over 10 bases. Germline V gives CDR1 MDHEN, CDR2 SYDVKM. After removal of 8 bases from V and 7 bases from J, the junction contained 7 bases not matched to a gene. This CDR3 has 13 residues. This CDR3 reads CASGLGQGVGYTF. CDR3 nucleotides: TGTGCCAGCGGTCTTGGACAGGGGGTTGGCTACACCTTC.

This clone has ten or more counts. The genes are TRBV27 and TRBJ2-3, with TRBD2 matching over 12 bases. This CDR3 spans 16 amino acids. Germline CDR1 is MNHEY and CDR2 is SMNVEV (reference sequence). Trimming cost V 5 bases and J 4 bases; bases outside gene matches: 7. CDR3 region: CASSPRTSGTADTQYF. DNA for the CDR3: TGTGCCAGCAGTCCAAGGACTAGCGGGACGGCAGATACGCAGTATTTT.

The chain recombines TRBV7-9 with TRBJ2-7; D is possibly TRBD1 (6 bases). CDR1 SEHNR and CDR2 FQNEAQ come from the germline V gene (reference sequence). Trimming removed 5 bases at V and 12 bases at J, with 14 bases between. This CDR3 contains 11 residues. CDR3: CASSPRQALYF. The CDR3 region has the DNA TGTGCCAGCAGCCCTCGACAGGCCTTGTACTTC.